This TCR beta chain was identified in a study of shared clonotypes between healthy human individuals. DNA at about 0.2 ug, tens of thousands of T cell genomes, went into sorted-subset replicate PCRs. This table comes from immunoSEQ multiplex PCR, and its TCRdb copy is limited to in-frame clones, with some not included. Of about 2 million clones listed, about 95% were seen once; the top ten hold 0.13%. Adult donors, all healthy and HIV-negative, had no recent acute infections or vaccinations. In regard to this clone: The antigen remains unidentified.

The J segment lost 0 bases and the V segment lost 4 bases, leaving 5 bases of the junction unmatched. Germline CDR1 SNHLY, CDR2 FYNNEI. The CDR3 length is 16 residues. Study findings and constraints: The sharing of 5% to 5.5% of naive CD4 clonotypes was seen across a handful of donors.

The sequencing input was naive CD4+ T cells sorted from blood. Subset: CD45RA+ positively selected. The receptor was derived from a man between 18 and 29 years old in good health. The chain uses TRBV2 and TRBJ1-5, with 8 nucleotides matching TRBD1. CDR3 sequence reads: CASSGGTGFSNQPQHF. CDR3 bases: TGTGCCAGCAGTGGAGGGACAGGTTTTAGCAATCAGCCCCAGCATTTT.